The 22 T cell receptor beta chains below come from one sample, sequenced in a study of T cells expressing NK-cell markers. From its re-call of the 5' RACE reads, TCRdb lists each CDR3 protein once, without DNA. This sample carries roughly 420,000 distinct CDR3 sequences, with roughly 7.2% going to the ten biggest clones. The sample comprised blood T cells: a sorted CD56 or NKG2C T cell subset, CD4+ or CD8+ T cells, or bulk PBMC T cells (not recorded which). The receptors here all came from a woman aged 18-70 years in good health.

The chain employs TRBV24-1 and TRBJ2-3; TCRdb outputs TRBD1, but without DNA this stays unchecked. CDR1 and CDR2 (germline): KGHDR, SFDVKD. This CDR3 contains 14 residues. The CDR3 is CATSDGGVTDTQYF.

This chain joins TRBV5-1 and TRBJ1-1. CDR1 SGHRS and CDR2 YFSETQ come from the germline V gene. The CDR3 is 13 residues long. CDR3 sequence: CASSPRRYTEAFF.

The rearrangement joins TRBV10-3 to TRBJ2-5; there is no DNA to check the TCRdb D call of TRBD1. The CDR3 totals 13 residues. Germline-derived CDR1 and CDR2 are ENHRY and SYGVKD. This CDR3 is CAIRGAGGETQYF.

This CDR3 is CASSFTPGSGYTF. The genes are TRBV7-2 and TRBJ1-2; checking the TCRdb D call of TRBD1 is not possible without DNA. The CDR3 has 13 residues. Germline loops: CDR1 SGHTA, CDR2 FQGNSA.

J is TRBJ2-3 and V is TRBV20-1; without DNA, the TCRdb call of TRBD2 cannot be checked. This CDR3 has 15 residues. Germline lookup yields CDR1 DFQATT and CDR2 SNEGSKA (reference sequence). The CDR3: CSAPGLAGVADTQYF.

The chain employs TRBV29-1 and TRBJ2-1; checking the TCRdb D call of TRBD2 is not possible without DNA. Germline V lookup: CDR1 SQVTM, CDR2 ANQGSEA. The CDR3 is made up of 15 amino acids. The CDR3: CSVGGISGIYNEQFF.

The chain uses TRBV20-1 and TRBJ1-1; TCRdb proposes TRBD1, but this gene call is untestable without DNA. The germline V gene encodes CDR1 DFQATT and CDR2 SNEGSKA (reference sequence). The CDR3 sequence is 13 residues long. This CDR3 is CSPKSGRGTEAFF.

The V call is TRBV7-2, the J call TRBJ2-1; TCRdb gives TRBD2 as the D gene, but with no DNA this cannot be confirmed. This CDR3 has 15 amino acids. CDR1 SGHTA and CDR2 FQGNSA come from the germline V gene. CDR3 amino acids: CASSFRTSGYNEQFF.

The chain uses TRBV12-3 or TRBV12-4 and TRBJ1-1; TCRdb proposes TRBD1, but this gene call is untestable without DNA. This CDR3 contains 13 residues. CDR3 amino acids: CASSFGGGTEAFF.

The genes are TRBV20-1 and TRBJ1-5; absent DNA, TCRdb's TRBD1 call cannot be checked. The germline V gene has CDR1 DFQATT and CDR2 SNEGSKA (reference sequence). The CDR3 sequence is 15 residues long. This CDR3 is CSVIDGGRGNQPQHF.

The V call is TRBV5-5, the J call TRBJ2-1; checking the TCRdb D call of TRBD2 is not possible without DNA. The germline gives CDR1 SGHKS, CDR2 YYEKEE (reference sequence). The CDR3 extends over 15 amino acids. The CDR3 is CASSSGTSAPGEQFF.

The chain's CDR3 is CASSLDESPYEQYF. The genes are TRBV6-1 and TRBJ2-7. This CDR3 is 14 amino acids long. Germline V gives CDR1 MNHNS, CDR2 SASEGT.

V is TRBV12-3 or TRBV12-4 and J is TRBJ1-6. CDR3 length: 15 amino acids. CDR3 sequence reads: CASSFRELHNSPLHF.

J is TRBJ2-2 and V is TRBV4-3. This CDR3 is 18 amino acids long. Germline-derived CDR1 and CDR2 are LGHNA and YSLEER. CDR3 residues: CASSQDPAGSANTGELFF.

This chain links TRBV25-1 with TRBJ2-3; absent DNA, TCRdb's TRBD1 call cannot be checked. Germline-derived CDR1 and CDR2 are MGHDK and SYGVNS. The CDR3 runs to 15 residues. CDR3 residues: CASSEGVWGLDTQYF.

The chain is built from TRBV3-1 and TRBJ2-3; TCRdb returns TRBD2, unconfirmable since there is no DNA. Germline V gene lookup returns CDR1 LGHDT and CDR2 YNNKEL (reference sequence). CDR3 length equals 15 residues. CDR3 loop: CASSRSLLATDTQYF.

The J gene is TRBJ2-1, the V gene TRBV7-3; TCRdb returns TRBD2, unconfirmable since there is no DNA. The CDR3 covers 15 residues. The germline gives CDR1 SGHTA, CDR2 FQGTGA. The chain's CDR3 is CASSPTSSLYNEQFF.

The V gene is TRBV19, the J gene TRBJ1-5. CDR3 size: 19 residues. CDR1 and CDR2 from the germline V gene are LNHDA and SQIVND (reference sequence). This CDR3 is CASSIDSEGWATSNQPQHF.

The chain is built from TRBV19 and TRBJ2-6; checking the TCRdb D call of TRBD1 is not possible without DNA. The CDR3 is 19 amino acids. Looked up from germline, CDR1 is LNHDA and CDR2 is SQIVND (reference sequence). CDR3 sequence: CASSIDNPGTGSGANVLTF.

This chain connects TRBV6-1 to TRBJ2-3; no DNA is available, so the TRBD1 call from TCRdb remains unchecked. The germline gives CDR1 MNHNS, CDR2 SASEGT. This CDR3 is built from 16 residues. CDR3 amino acids: CASSARWDRGPDTQYF.

CDR3 amino acids: CASSRSTDTQYF. This chain connects TRBV11-2 to TRBJ2-3. The CDR3 runs to 12 residues. The V gene's germline CDR1 is SGHAT and CDR2 FQNNGV.

This rearrangement joins TRBV10-1 to TRBJ2-2; the D call of TRBD2 rests on TCRdb alone, since no DNA is present to check it. The length of the CDR3 is 15 residues. The germline V gene encodes CDR1 WNHNN and CDR2 SYGVQD (reference sequence). CDR3 sequence reads: CASSASSGYTGELFF.